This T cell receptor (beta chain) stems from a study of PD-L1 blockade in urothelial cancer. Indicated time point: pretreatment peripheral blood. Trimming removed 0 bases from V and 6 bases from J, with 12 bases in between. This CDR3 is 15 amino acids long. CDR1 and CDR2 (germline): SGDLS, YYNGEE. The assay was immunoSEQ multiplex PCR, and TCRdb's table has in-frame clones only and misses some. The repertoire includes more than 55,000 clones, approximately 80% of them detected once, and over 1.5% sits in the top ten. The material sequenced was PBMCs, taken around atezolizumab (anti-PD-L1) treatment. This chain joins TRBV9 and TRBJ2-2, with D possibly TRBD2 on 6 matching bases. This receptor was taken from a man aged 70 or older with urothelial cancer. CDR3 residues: CASSVAGSVSGELFF. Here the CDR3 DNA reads TGTGCCAGCAGCGTAGCCGGGAGCGTATCCGGGGAGCTGTTTTTT.